This T cell receptor beta chain came from a study of T-cell reconstitution after alpha-beta-depleted transplantation in children. The V gene end was trimmed by 5 bases and the J gene end by 7 bases; junction bases not matched to a gene: 11. The CDR3 runs 16 residues. Germline CDR1 reads DFQATT; CDR2 reads SNEGSKA (reference sequence). This clonotype was recorded at least ten times. Its antigen is unidentified. A library of TCRbeta sequences, prepared with unique molecular identifiers, was generated. TCRdb re-called the PCR reads through MiXCR, storing one row per CDR3 protein. The sample includes fewer than 500,000 distinct CDR3 sequences, 43% seen only once; the top ten take around a quarter. Points from the study as a whole: Among T cells one year after transplant, newly produced cells accounted for most counts and diversity. By about two months after transplant, alpha-beta T cells reportedly arose from several hundred graft clones that had expanded.

The chain combines TRBV20-1 with TRBJ2-1, with 13 positions matching TRBD2. The sequence came from a girl under 10 years old with aplastic anemia, due to receive a stem cell transplant. The sequences come from PBMCs, collected before TCRalphabeta/CD19-depleted stem cell transplant. The CDR3 DNA sequence: TGCAGTGCTGGTGGAGTCACTAGCGGGAGGGTGAATGAGCAGTTCTTC. It codes for CSAGGVTSGRVNEQFF.